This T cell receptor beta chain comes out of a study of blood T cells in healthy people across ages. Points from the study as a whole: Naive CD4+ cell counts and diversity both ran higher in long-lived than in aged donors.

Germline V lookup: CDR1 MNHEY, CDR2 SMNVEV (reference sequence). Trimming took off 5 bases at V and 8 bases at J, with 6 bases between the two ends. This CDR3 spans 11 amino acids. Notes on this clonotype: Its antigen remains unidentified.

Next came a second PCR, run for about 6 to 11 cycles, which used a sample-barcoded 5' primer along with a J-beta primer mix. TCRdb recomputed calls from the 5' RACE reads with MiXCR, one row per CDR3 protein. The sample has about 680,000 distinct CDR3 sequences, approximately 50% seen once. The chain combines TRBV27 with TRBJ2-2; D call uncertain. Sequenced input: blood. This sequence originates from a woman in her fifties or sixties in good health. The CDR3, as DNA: TGTGCCAGCAGTAAACCTGGGGAGCTGTTTTTT. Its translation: CASSKPGELFF.